This TCR beta chain was identified during a study of T cell responses to AZD1222 COVID-19 vaccine. The V gene lost 5 bases and the J gene lost 6 bases, with 5 bases spanning the gap. CDR1 and CDR2 (germline): KGHDR, SFDVKD. The CDR3 consists of 11 residues. TCRdb's table, derived via immunoSEQ multiplex PCR, lists solely in-frame clones and lacks some. The sample consists of approximately 100,000 clones, around nine tenths of them appearing once. The V and J genes are TRBV24-1 and TRBJ2-3; D call uncertain. This clonotype originated in an adult in good health. This sample comprised peripheral blood, obtained on day 0 of AZD1222 vaccination. The CDR3 nucleotides are TGTGCCACCAGTGTACTGGATACGCAGTATTTT. Its protein is CATSVLDTQYF.